This T cell receptor beta chain came from a study of cytomegalovirus exposure and HLA in healthy donors. Germline V lookup: CDR1 LGHNA, CDR2 YNFKEQ. The J segment lost 0 bases and the V segment lost 4 bases, leaving 4 bases of the junction unmatched. The CDR3 has 15 residues. With 60 Vbeta and 13 Jbeta primers, the PCR was carried out. Sequencing was performed with immunoSEQ multiplex PCR; in TCRdb, only in-frame clones are kept and a portion is missing. The sample lists approximately 150,000 clones; around three quarters were seen once. The V and J genes are TRBV4-2 and TRBJ2-5, with TRBD2 matching 8 bases. The clonotype was recovered from a woman aged 40-49 years in good health and CMV-seronegative. The sequenced sample consisted of PBMCs. The CDR3 here is CASSRSGMDQETQYF. In DNA, the CDR3 is TGTGCCAGCAGCCGTAGCGGGATGGACCAAGAGACCCAGTACTTC.